One sample yielded the 17 T cell receptor beta chains listed below, sequenced in a study of blood T cell repertoires in COVID-19. Sequencing was performed with immunoSEQ multiplex PCR; in TCRdb, only in-frame clones are kept and a portion is missing. This table holds a few hundred thousand clones, about 82% found once. Sequencing was done on a sample of peripheral blood. The receptors were gathered from a woman older than 75 with acute or convalescent COVID-19.

Only a few counts were recorded for this clone. The chain joins TRBV19 to TRBJ2-1; possible D gene TRBD1, 6 bases. CDR3 size: 15 residues. The V gene's germline CDR1 is LNHDA and CDR2 SQIVND (reference sequence). V was trimmed by 0 bases and J by 7 bases, leaving 13 bases between them. CDR3 sequence reads: CASSIDQMRGNEQFF. The CDR3 DNA is TGTGCCAGTAGTATAGATCAGATGAGGGGGAATGAGCAGTTCTTC. Variable domain in full (rest from reference TRBV19 and TRBJ2-1): DGGITQSPKYLFRKEGQNVTLSCEQNLNHDAMYWYRQDPGQGLRLIYYSQIVNDFQKGDIAEGYSVSREKKESFPLTVTSAQKNPTAFYLCASSIDQMRGNEQFFGPGTRLTVL.

The chain uses TRBV25-1 and TRBJ1-2; D gene unclear. V dropped 4 bases and J dropped 2 bases, with 11 bases sitting between them. CDR1 and CDR2 (germline): MGHDK, SYGVNS. CDR3 size: 14 residues. CDR3 coding DNA: TGTGCCAGCAGTGTCACCACTGTCAACTATGGCTACACCTTC. The encoded protein is CASSVTTVNYGYTF.

The genes are TRBV11-3 and TRBJ2-7, with a weak D call TRBD2 (6 bases). This CDR3 has 11 amino acids. The germline V and J ends were trimmed by 5 bases and 4 bases, with 6 bases remaining between them. Germline V lookup: CDR1 SGHNT, CDR2 YENEEA. CDR3 DNA sequence: TGTGCCAGCAGCGGGACTTACGAGCAGTACTTC. Translated: CASSGTYEQYF.

This clone showed up just a few times. The chain employs TRBV29-1 and TRBJ1-1; TRBD1 agrees at 7 bases. From germline, CDR1 is SQVTM and CDR2 ANQGSEA. With V trimmed by 7 bases and J by 4 bases, 9 bases remained unmatched. The CDR3 totals 13 residues. For the CDR3, the DNA is TGCAGCGGGACTCGACAGGGTATCACTGAAGCTTTCTTT. This encodes CSGTRQGITEAFF. The full variable domain, with the rest looked up from reference TRBV29-1 and TRBJ1-1, is SAVISQKPSRDICQRGTSLTIQCQVDSQVTMMFWYRQQPGQSLTLIATANQGSEATYESGFVIDKFPISRPNLTFSTLTVSNMSPEDSSIYLCSGTRQGITEAFFGQGTRLTVV.

The gene calls are TRBV5-6 and TRBJ1-2; D possibly corresponds to TRBD1 (5 bases). V dropped 0 bases and J dropped 6 bases, with 15 bases sitting between them. Germline V gives CDR1 SGHDT, CDR2 YYEEEE. There are 15 residues in the CDR3. Here the CDR3 DNA reads TGTGCCAGCAGCTTGGCCCGGGACTCGCGAAATGGCTACACCTTC. Residues: CASSLARDSRNGYTF.

The V and J genes are TRBV5-4 and TRBJ2-7; D is possibly TRBD2 (7 bases). Germline CDR1 SGHNT, CDR2 YYREEE (reference sequence). The CDR3 totals 16 residues. Trimming stripped 0 bases from V and 5 bases from J, with 18 bases between. As DNA, the CDR3 is TGTGCCAGCAGCTTGGACCTACAGGGAGGGGTTAACGAGCAGTACTTC. Residues: CASSLDLQGGVNEQYF.

J is TRBJ1-5 and V is TRBV7-8; TRBD1 matches at 7 bases. The CDR3 loop spans 18 amino acids. CDR1 is SGHVS, CDR2 FQNEAQ, per germline. Trimming took 1 base from V and 3 from J; bases not matched to a gene: 12. The CDR3 DNA follows: TGTGCCAGCAGCTTAGGCTTGATAGACAGGGCTCCCAATCAGCCCCAGCATTTT. The encoded protein is CASSLGLIDRAPNQPQHF.

This clone showed up just once. This chain uses TRBV9 with TRBJ1-2, with 8 bases fitting TRBD1. The germline gives CDR1 SGDLS, CDR2 YYNGEE. This CDR3 contains 15 residues. V was clipped by 3 bases and J by 2 bases; unmatched bases: 6. The CDR3 coding sequence is TGTGCCAGCAGCGCACCTCAGGGGGCCAACTATGGCTACACCTTC. Translation gives CASSAPQGANYGYTF.

This clone has only a few counts. The J gene is TRBJ2-7, the V gene TRBV11-3; 9 positions agree with TRBD1. With V trimmed by 4 bases and J by 5 bases, 9 bases remained unmatched. The CDR3 covers 15 residues. The germline CDR1 and CDR2 sequences are SGHNT and YENEEA. CDR3 nucleotide sequence: TGTGCCAGCAGCTCCACCCGGGGGACAGGGAACGAGCAGTACTTC. Encoded protein: CASSSTRGTGNEQYF.

The rearrangement links TRBV6-5 to TRBJ1-1, with unresolved D. With 0 bases removed from V and 4 bases from J, the gap between germline ends came to 12 bases. CDR3 length: 15 amino acids. The V gene's germline CDR1 is MNHEY and CDR2 SVGAGI. DNA for the CDR3: TGTGCCAGCAGTTACTCGGTTGGGCTTGGCACTGAAGCTTTCTTT. Encoded protein: CASSYSVGLGTEAFF.

This clone appeared a single time. The chain uses TRBV19 and TRBJ1-5, with a tentative D call TRBD1 (5 bases). V was cut by 2 bases and J by 3 bases, with 8 bases left in between. Germline loops: CDR1 LNHDA, CDR2 SQIVND (reference sequence). The CDR3 is 14 amino acids. The CDR3 region has the DNA TGTGCCAGTAGTATACCCAGGGTCAATCAGCCCCAGCATTTT. Protein sequence: CASSIPRVNQPQHF.

The V and J genes are TRBV19 and TRBJ2-7; TRBD1 matches at 9 bases. Germline V gene data show CDR1 as LNHDA and CDR2 as SQIVND (reference sequence). J was trimmed by 7 bases and V by 7 bases; bases with no gene match: 11. The CDR3 is made up of 14 amino acids. This chain's CDR3 is CASTTGGRNGEQYF. CDR3 in DNA: TGTGCCAGTACCACAGGGGGCCGCAATGGGGAGCAGTACTTC.

In its sample, this clone was seen a few times. The chain uses TRBV25-1 and TRBJ1-2; TRBD1 aligns across 9 bases. The germline V gene encodes CDR1 MGHDK and CDR2 SYGVNS. V lost 5 bases to trimming and J lost 7 bases; unmatched junction nucleotides: 14. This CDR3 has 16 residues. The CDR3 is CASSLSGGDRAVGYTF. CDR3 DNA sequence: TGTGCCAGCAGTTTATCAGGTGGGGACAGGGCTGTTGGCTACACCTTC.

This clone showed up just a few times. This chain joins TRBV5-1 and TRBJ2-2; TRBD2 matches at 9 bases. The CDR3 extends over 15 amino acids. V lost 4 bases and J lost 5; bases outside the gene matches: 6. The germline CDR1 and CDR2 sequences are SGHRS and YFSETQ. CDR3 region: CASSDSGRRTGELFF. CDR3 nucleotides: TGCGCCAGCAGCGATAGCGGGAGAAGGACCGGGGAGCTGTTTTTT. Full variable domain (remainder filled in from reference TRBV5-1 and TRBJ2-2): KAGVTQTPRYLIKTRGQQVTLSCSPISGHRSVSWYQQTPGQGLQFLFEYFSETQRNKGNFPGRFSGRQFSNSRSEMNVSTLELGDSALYLCASSDSGRRTGELFFGEGSRLTVL.

As DNA, the CDR3 is TGTGCCAGCTCACCACGAGGACAGCAGCGAGAGGCGGCGTATGGCTACACCTTC. This codes for CASSPRGQQREAAYGYTF. The chain combines TRBV18 with TRBJ1-2, with D perhaps matching TRBD1 (6 bases). The germline CDR1 and CDR2 sequences are KGHSH and LQKENI. V was cut by 1 base and J by 5 bases, with 23 bases left in between. This CDR3 is built from 18 residues.

V is TRBV14 and J is TRBJ1-3; no firm D call. The CDR3 has 12 residues. Germline CDR1 reads SGHDN; CDR2 reads FVKESK. The ends were cut back, 1 base at V and 6 bases at J, with 4 bases in the middle. The CDR3 DNA is TGTGCCAGCAGCCAAGTCGTAAACACCATATATTTT. It encodes CASSQVVNTIYF.

This clone was counted once. This rearrangement joins TRBV7-2 to TRBJ1-1; TRBD1 agrees at 10 bases. Germline-derived CDR1 and CDR2 are SGHTA and FQGNSA. The CDR3 runs 15 residues. The J segment lost 9 bases and the V segment lost 5 bases, leaving 12 bases of the junction unmatched. As DNA, the CDR3 is TGTGCCAGCAGCCAAAGGAGGACAGGGGGGGCAAAAGCTTTCTTT. Protein sequence: CASSQRRTGGAKAFF.